These 17 T cell receptor beta chains were sequenced from one sample in a study of blood T cell repertoires in COVID-19. Measured with immunoSEQ multiplex PCR; TCRdb has only the in-frame clones, and not every one. This sample has under 200,000 clones; approximately 85% occur once, and the top ten carry around 5.7%. Specimen: PBMCs or T cells enriched from blood (not recorded which). Receptors originate from a man in his forties or fifties with acute COVID-19.

This clone appeared a single time. Here the CDR3 reads CASSRLADSYNEQFF. CDR3 sequence (DNA): TGTGCCAGCTCTCGACTAGCGGACTCCTACAATGAGCAGTTCTTC. V gene TRBV18 combines with J gene TRBJ2-1; 9 nucleotides match TRBD2. CDR1 is KGHSH, CDR2 LQKENI, per germline. The CDR3 covers 15 residues. V shed 6 bases, J shed 0 bases, and the junction held 3 bases outside the gene matches.

In nucleotides, the CDR3 is TGTGCCAGCAGCCTACAGGTTGGAAACACCATATATTTT. Translation gives CASSLQVGNTIYF. V is TRBV6-2 or TRBV6-3 and J is TRBJ1-3; tentative D call: TRBD1 (5 bases). From germline, CDR1 is MNHEY and CDR2 SVGEGT. The CDR3 has 13 residues. Deletions cut 6 bases from V and 3 bases from J, with 9 bases between.

The chain couples TRBV10-1 to TRBJ1-1; D may be TRBD1 (6 bases). Trimming took off 7 bases at V and 4 bases at J, with 10 bases between the two ends. CDR3 length equals 12 residues. In germline, CDR1 is WNHNN, CDR2 SYGVQD (reference sequence). The CDR3 region has the DNA TGCGCCAGCATACAGGGTCCCACTGAAGCTTTCTTT. As protein: CASIQGPTEAFF.

The rearrangement uses TRBV12-5 and TRBJ1-5; D is possibly TRBD1 (5 bases). This CDR3 is built from 15 residues. Germline V gene data show CDR1 as LGHNT and CDR2 as FRNRAP. With 1 base removed from V and 6 bases from J, the gap between germline ends came to 13 bases. The CDR3 sequence: CASGLAGGVSQPQHF. The CDR3 DNA follows: TGTGCTAGTGGTTTGGCGGGGGGAGTGAGTCAGCCCCAGCATTTT.

The chain uses TRBV7-3 and TRBJ2-2; 10 nucleotides agree with TRBD2. V lost 5 bases and J lost 5; bases outside the gene matches: 11. This CDR3 is built from 17 residues. Germline CDR1 is SGHTA and CDR2 is FQGTGA. The CDR3 loop reads CASSRAPSGSWTGELFF. The CDR3 DNA reads TGTGCCAGCAGCCGGGCCCCTAGCGGGAGTTGGACCGGGGAGCTGTTTTTT.

V is TRBV28 and J is TRBJ1-1; weak D call: TRBD1 (6 bases). The CDR3 runs 15 residues. Trimming left V 4 bases short and J 3 bases short, with 15 bases between. Looked up from germline, CDR1 is MDHEN and CDR2 is SYDVKM. CDR3 in amino acids: CASSSFRGTDTEAFF. The CDR3, as DNA: TGTGCCAGCAGTTCCTTCAGGGGTACGGACACTGAAGCTTTCTTT.

The CDR3 DNA is TGTGCCAGCAGTCTTAGCGGGAGCTGGGGCGAGCAGTACTTC. It specifies CASSLSGSWGEQYF. The rearrangement uses TRBV25-1 and TRBJ2-7, with 9 positions matching TRBD2. This CDR3 contains 14 residues. Germline V lookup: CDR1 MGHDK, CDR2 SYGVNS. The V and J ends lost 5 bases and 6 bases, in that order; junction bases with no gene match: 8.

The chain combines TRBV29-1 with TRBJ2-3; TRBD1 is a possible D gene (6 bases). CDR1 SQVTM and CDR2 ANQGSEA come from the germline V gene. Trimming removed 6 bases at V and 1 base at J, with 11 bases between. The CDR3 runs to 13 residues. The CDR3 is CSVDSGGTDTQYF. DNA of the CDR3: TGCAGCGTGGACTCAGGGGGCACAGATACGCAGTATTTT.

The V and J genes are TRBV14 and TRBJ2-1; D might be TRBD2 (6 bases). Germline loops: CDR1 SGHDN, CDR2 FVKESK. The CDR3 runs 14 residues. The V end was cut by 5 bases, the J end by 7 bases, with 15 bases between. CDR3 amino acids: CASSRDIGGNEQFF. CDR3 nucleotide sequence: TGTGCCAGCAGCAGAGACATCGGGGGAAATGAGCAGTTCTTC.

V usage is TRBV6-5 and J usage is TRBJ1-2, with D maybe TRBD1 (6 bases). V lost 8 bases to trimming and J lost 3 bases, with 19 bases between them. CDR3 length equals 15 residues. The germline CDR1 and CDR2 sequences are MNHEY and SVGAGI. The CDR3 sequence is CASGWGPNSHYGYTF. The CDR3 DNA reads as TGTGCCAGCGGGTGGGGGCCGAACTCTCACTATGGCTACACCTTC.

The rearrangement joins TRBV2 to TRBJ1-1; D is possibly TRBD1 (6 bases). The CDR3 covers 14 residues. V was cut by 7 bases and J by 4 bases, with 16 bases left in between. Germline V lookup: CDR1 SNHLY, CDR2 FYNNEI. In nucleotides, the CDR3 is TGTGCCAGCACCCTACAGGGCATCGGCACTGAAGCTTTCTTT. Residues: CASTLQGIGTEAFF.

The chain joins TRBV4-1 to TRBJ2-3; D is unclear. The V end lost 5 bases, the J end lost 0 bases, and 12 bases lay between the germline ends. There are 15 residues in the CDR3. The germline CDR1 and CDR2 sequences are MGHRA and YSYEKL. CDR3 DNA sequence: TGCGCCAGCAGCGGTCGCTACGGGAGCACAGATACGCAGTATTTT. The encoded protein is CASSGRYGSTDTQYF.

The chain links TRBV2 to TRBJ1-2; 10 nucleotides agree with TRBD1. This CDR3 contains 15 residues. J gave up 4 bases and V 4 bases, and 6 bases lay outside the gene matches. Germline assignment: CDR1 SNHLY and CDR2 FYNNEI. The CDR3 region is CASSGGQGNFYGYTF. CDR3 sequence (DNA): TGTGCCAGCAGTGGGGGACAGGGGAACTTCTATGGCTACACCTTC.

The V call is TRBV7-3, the J call TRBJ2-7, with TRBD1 matching over 8 bases. With 5 bases clipped from V and 3 bases from J, the junction kept 3 bases outside the gene matches. Germline V CDR1 and CDR2: SGHTA, FQGTGA. This CDR3 has 13 residues. CDR3 nucleotide sequence: TGTGCCAGCAGCCCGGACAGGGACTACGAGCAGTACTTC. As protein: CASSPDRDYEQYF.

The rearrangement uses TRBV7-9 and TRBJ2-7; 7 nucleotides agree with TRBD1. In germline, CDR1 is SEHNR, CDR2 FQNEAQ (reference sequence). CDR3 length: 13 residues. The ends lost 5 bases at V and 3 bases at J; junction bases unmatched: 4. The CDR3 bases are TGTGCCAGCAGCCCCGACAGGGTCTACGAGCAGTACTTC. This translates into CASSPDRVYEQYF.

The chain uses TRBV3-1 (or the pseudogene TRBV3-2) and TRBJ2-7; possible D gene TRBD1, 6 bases. The CDR3 length is 11 residues. Germline V gene data show CDR1 as LGHDT and CDR2 as YNNKEL (reference sequence). V was clipped by 8 bases and J by 4 bases, with 9 bases between them. CDR3 in DNA: TGTGCCAGCGGGCAGGGGTACGAGCAGTACTTC. Encoded protein: CASGQGYEQYF.

The chain joins TRBV5-4 to TRBJ2-7, with D maybe TRBD1 (5 bases). The germline V gene has CDR1 SGHNT and CDR2 YYREEE (reference sequence). V gave up 4 bases and J gave up 3 bases, with 8 bases separating them. The CDR3 spans 12 residues. The CDR3 region is CASSIDSYEQYF. In DNA, the CDR3 is TGTGCCAGCAGCATCGACAGCTACGAGCAGTACTTC. The whole variable domain, remainder taken from reference TRBV5-4 and TRBJ2-7, is ETGVTQSPTHLIKTRGQQVTLRCSSQSGHNTVSWYQQALGQGPQFIFQYYREEENGRGNFPPRFSGLQFPNYSSELNVNALELDDSALYLCASSIDSYEQYFGPGTRLTVT.